Below, 2 T cell receptor beta chains from the same sample are listed, as sequenced in a study of cytomegalovirus exposure and HLA in healthy donors. This PCR relied on a set of 60 Vbeta primers and 13 Jbeta primers. The protocol was immunoSEQ multiplex PCR, while the TCRdb copy is restricted to in-frame clones and leaves out a portion. The sample gives over 100,000 clones, 72% of which show up once; less than 4.5% is in the top ten. Sequencing was performed on PBMCs. These receptors were obtained from a man over 45 in good health and CMV-seropositive.

The chain uses TRBV5-6 and TRBJ1-2; unclear D gene. The ends were cut back, 1 base at V and 4 bases at J, with 11 bases in the middle. This CDR3 spans 14 amino acids. The germline V gene encodes CDR1 SGHDT and CDR2 YYEEEE. CDR3 sequence: CASSLNSPAYGYTF. As DNA, the CDR3 is TGTGCCAGCAGCTTGAACAGCCCAGCCTATGGCTACACCTTC.

The J gene is TRBJ1-2, the V gene TRBV6-5; unclear D gene. Germline V CDR1 and CDR2: MNHEY, SVGAGI. Trimming took 0 bases from V and 8 from J, leaving 10 bases between them. The CDR3 sequence is 13 residues long. DNA for the CDR3: TGTGCCAGCAGTTACTCCACGTCTCGGGGCTACACCTTC. Protein sequence: CASSYSTSRGYTF.